This T cell receptor (beta chain) came from a study of cytomegalovirus exposure and HLA in healthy donors. PCR primers comprised 60 Vbeta and 13 Jbeta primers. Sequencing used immunoSEQ multiplex PCR; TCRdb keeps in-frame clones, though not all of them. Here the sample spans fewer than 120,000 clones, about 90% being singletons. Whole-study results and caveats: Equally common other TCR beta chains were less clonally expanded than HLA-associated ones, a later analysis found. It was reportedly the case that the classifier diagnosed cytomegalovirus status with high specificity and sensitivity. A later analysis linked 16,951 TCR beta sequences to HLA alleles at 0.05 false discovery rate. An analysis done earlier found most TCR beta V segments productive about 90% or about 30% of the time.

Germline CDR1 is LNHNV and CDR2 is YYDKDF (reference sequence). Trimming removed 1 base from V and 8 bases from J; junction bases left unmatched: 13. This CDR3 is built from 19 residues. In the case of this clone: Antigen specificity is unknown.

This receptor was taken from a man in his forties in good health and CMV-seronegative. The material sequenced was PBMCs. The chain carries TRBV15 and TRBJ2-1; 14 bases match TRBD2. DNA of the CDR3: TGTGCCACCAGCAGAGTCCCGGGACTAGCGGGAGCCCCGGTGGATGAGCAGTTCTTC. Protein: CATSRVPGLAGAPVDEQFF.